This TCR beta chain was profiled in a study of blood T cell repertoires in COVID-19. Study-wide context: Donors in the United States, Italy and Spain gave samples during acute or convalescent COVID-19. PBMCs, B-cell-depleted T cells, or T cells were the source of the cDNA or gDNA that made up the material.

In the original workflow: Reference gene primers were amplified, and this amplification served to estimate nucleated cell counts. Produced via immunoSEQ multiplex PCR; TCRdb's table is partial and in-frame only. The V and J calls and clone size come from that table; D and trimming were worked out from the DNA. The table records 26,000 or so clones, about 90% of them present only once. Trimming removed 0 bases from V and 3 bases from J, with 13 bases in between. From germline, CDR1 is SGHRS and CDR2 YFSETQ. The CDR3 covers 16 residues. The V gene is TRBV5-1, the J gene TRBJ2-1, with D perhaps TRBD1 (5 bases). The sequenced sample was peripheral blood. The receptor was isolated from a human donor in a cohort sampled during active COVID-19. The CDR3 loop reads CASSLGVQGSYNEQFF. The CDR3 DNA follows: TGCGCCAGCAGCTTGGGGGTCCAGGGCAGCTACAATGAGCAGTTCTTC.